This TCR beta chain was documented in a study of T cell responses to AZD1222 COVID-19 vaccine. Study results and caveats: No day 14 peak samples; only post-peak repertoires were characterized. Receipt of two AZD1222 doses was followed by a rise in Spike-specific TCR breadth and depth.

As regards this clone: The antigen remains unidentified.

The table came from immunoSEQ multiplex PCR; TCRdb's copy has only in-frame clones and leaves some out. The sample has 98,000 or so clones; 86% are singletons. Trimming removed 1 base at V and 12 bases at J, with 7 bases between. The CDR3 covers 11 residues. The source material was peripheral blood, sampled on day 0 of AZD1222 vaccination. The source of this sequence is an adult in good health. The chain has TRBV12-3 or TRBV12-4 and TRBJ2-1, with unresolved D. CDR3 sequence reads: CASSLGAPQFF. CDR3 DNA sequence: TGTGCCAGCAGTTTAGGTGCTCCGCAGTTCTTC.